The source of this T cell receptor beta chain is a study of blood T cell repertoires in COVID-19. Germline V gene sequence: CDR1 LGHDT, CDR2 YNNKEL (reference sequence). The CDR3 runs to 16 residues. As for this clone: Its ends do not fully match the called genes, so a read error is possible.

Data came from immunoSEQ multiplex PCR; TCRdb stores just in-frame clones and leaves some out. Here the sample spans about 210,000 clones, about 90% being singletons. Input material: peripheral blood. The chain combines TRBV3-1 (or the pseudogene TRBV3-2) with TRBJ2-1; TRBD1 agrees at 9 bases. The receptor was derived from a man aged 25 to 45 with acute or convalescent COVID-19. CDR3: CASSQESRTGAGEQFF. The CDR3 coding sequence is TGTGCCAGCAGTCAAGAGTCCCGGACAGGGGCCGGTGAGCAGTTCTTC.